One sample yielded the 3 T cell receptor beta chains listed below, sequenced in a study of T cell changes during pregnancy in multiple sclerosis. Data came from immunoSEQ multiplex PCR; TCRdb stores just in-frame clones and leaves some out. The repertoire consists of 70,000 to 85,000 clones, with roughly 94% occurring once and the leading ten covering more than 1.4%. The sample in question was peripheral blood, obtained before pregnancy. All receptors derive from a female donor with multiple sclerosis, enrolled in a pregnancy study.

The rearrangement links TRBV9 to TRBJ2-7, with D possibly being TRBD1 (5 bases). The CDR3 totals 14 residues. V lost 0 bases, J lost 6 bases, and 13 bases lay in between. Germline V CDR1 and CDR2: SGDLS, YYNGEE. CDR3 DNA: TGTGCCAGCAGCGTAGGGGGCAGCCTCGGCGAGCAGTACTTC. Protein: CASSVGGSLGEQYF.

This clone was seen a handful of times. The V and J genes are TRBV4-1 and TRBJ1-2; D possibly corresponds to TRBD1 (6 bases). The CDR3 runs 16 residues. Germline V CDR1 and CDR2: MGHRA, YSYEKL. Trimming removed 1 base from V and 2 bases from J, with 14 bases in between. This CDR3 is CASSQGGTLPNYGYTF. CDR3 DNA: TGCGCCAGCAGCCAAGGGGGGACATTACCAAACTATGGCTACACCTTC.

The rearrangement joins TRBV5-4 to TRBJ2-5; TRBD1 aligns across 7 bases. CDR3 length equals 15 residues. The germline gives CDR1 SGHNT, CDR2 YYREEE (reference sequence). J lost 0 bases, V lost 3 bases, and 5 bases had no gene match. CDR3 coding DNA: TGTGCCAGCAGCTCTAGGGGGCGGTACCAAGAGACCCAGTACTTC. Encoded protein: CASSSRGRYQETQYF.